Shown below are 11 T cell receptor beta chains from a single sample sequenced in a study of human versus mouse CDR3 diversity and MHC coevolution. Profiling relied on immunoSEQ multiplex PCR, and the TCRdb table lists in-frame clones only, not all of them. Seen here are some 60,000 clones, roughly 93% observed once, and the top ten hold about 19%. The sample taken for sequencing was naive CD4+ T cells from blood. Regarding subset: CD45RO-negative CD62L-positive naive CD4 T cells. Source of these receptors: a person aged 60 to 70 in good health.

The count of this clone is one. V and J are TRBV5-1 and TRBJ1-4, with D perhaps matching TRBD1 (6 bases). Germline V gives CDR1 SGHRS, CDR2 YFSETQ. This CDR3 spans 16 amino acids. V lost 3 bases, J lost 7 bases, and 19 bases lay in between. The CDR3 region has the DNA TGCGCCAGCAGCTCAGGGAGCCCTGTAGGGGGTGAAAAACTGTTTTTT. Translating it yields CASSSGSPVGGEKLFF.

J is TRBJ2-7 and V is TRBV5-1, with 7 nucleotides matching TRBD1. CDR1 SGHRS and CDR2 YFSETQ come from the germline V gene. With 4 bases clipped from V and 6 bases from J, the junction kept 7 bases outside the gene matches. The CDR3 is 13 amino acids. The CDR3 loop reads CASSVTDRVEQYF. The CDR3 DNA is TGCGCCAGCAGCGTCACCGACAGGGTCGAGCAGTACTTC.

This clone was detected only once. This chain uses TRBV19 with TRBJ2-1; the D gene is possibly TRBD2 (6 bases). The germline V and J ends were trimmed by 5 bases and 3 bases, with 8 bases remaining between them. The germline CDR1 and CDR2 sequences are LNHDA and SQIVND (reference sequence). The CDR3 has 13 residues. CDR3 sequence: CASSGGIYNEQFF. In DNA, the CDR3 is TGTGCCAGTAGTGGCGGGATCTACAATGAGCAGTTCTTC.

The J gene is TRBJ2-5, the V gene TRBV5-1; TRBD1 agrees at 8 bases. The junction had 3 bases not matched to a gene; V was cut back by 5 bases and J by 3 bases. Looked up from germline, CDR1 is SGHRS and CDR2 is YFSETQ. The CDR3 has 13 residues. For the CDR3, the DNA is TGCGCCAGCAGGTTGACAGGGGAAGAGACCCAGTACTTC. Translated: CASRLTGEETQYF. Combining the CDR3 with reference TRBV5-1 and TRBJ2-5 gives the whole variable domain KAGVTQTPRYLIKTRGQQVTLSCSPISGHRSVSWYQQTPGQGLQFLFEYFSETQRNKGNFPGRFSGRQFSNSRSEMNVSTLELGDSALYLCASRLTGEETQYFGPGTRLLVL.

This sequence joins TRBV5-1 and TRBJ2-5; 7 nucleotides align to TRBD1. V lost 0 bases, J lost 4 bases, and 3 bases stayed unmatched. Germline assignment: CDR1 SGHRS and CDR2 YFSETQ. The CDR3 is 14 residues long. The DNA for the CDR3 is TGCGCCAGCAGCTTGGCGCCAGGGGGAGAGACCCAGTACTTC. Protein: CASSLAPGGETQYF.

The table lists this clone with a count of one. The CDR3 DNA follows: TGTGCCAGCAGTCGGCGGGCCGGGAGCAATGAGCAGTTCTTC. Protein sequence: CASSRRAGSNEQFF. The V call is TRBV5-8, the J call TRBJ2-1; D possibly corresponds to TRBD2 (6 bases). The germline gives CDR1 SGHTS, CDR2 YDEGEE. With 5 bases removed from V and 6 bases from J, the gap between germline ends came to 15 bases. This CDR3 region has 14 residues.

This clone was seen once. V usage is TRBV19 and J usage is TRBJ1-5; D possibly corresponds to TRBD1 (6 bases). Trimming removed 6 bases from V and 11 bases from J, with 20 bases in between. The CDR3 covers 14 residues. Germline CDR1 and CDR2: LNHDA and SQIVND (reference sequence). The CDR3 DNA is TGTGCCAGTAGCCCGGGACATCAGTTTGGGGCCCAGCATTTT. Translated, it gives CASSPGHQFGAQHF.

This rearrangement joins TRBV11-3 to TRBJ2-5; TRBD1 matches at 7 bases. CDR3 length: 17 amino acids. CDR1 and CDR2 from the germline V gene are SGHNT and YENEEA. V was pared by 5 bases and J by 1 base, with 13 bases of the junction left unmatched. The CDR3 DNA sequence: TGTGCCAGCAGCAGATCGGACAGGCCATCCGTCCAAGAGACCCAGTACTTC. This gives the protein CASSRSDRPSVQETQYF.

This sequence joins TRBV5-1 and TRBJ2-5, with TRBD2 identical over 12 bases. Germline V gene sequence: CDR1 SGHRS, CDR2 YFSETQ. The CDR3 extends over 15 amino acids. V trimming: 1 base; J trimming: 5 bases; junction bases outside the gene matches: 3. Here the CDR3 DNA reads TGCGCCAGCAGCTTGCTAGCGGGGGGGATGGAGACCCAGTACTTC. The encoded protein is CASSLLAGGMETQYF.

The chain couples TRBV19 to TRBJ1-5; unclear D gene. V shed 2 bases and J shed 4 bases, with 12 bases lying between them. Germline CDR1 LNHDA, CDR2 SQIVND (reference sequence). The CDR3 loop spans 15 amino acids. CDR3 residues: CASSISALTNQPQHF. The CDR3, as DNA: TGTGCCAGTAGTATATCCGCCCTTACAAATCAGCCCCAGCATTTT.

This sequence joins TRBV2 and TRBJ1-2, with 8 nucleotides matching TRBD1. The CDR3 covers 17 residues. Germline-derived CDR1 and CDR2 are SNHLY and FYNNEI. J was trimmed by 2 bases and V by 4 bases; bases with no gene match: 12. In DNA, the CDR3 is TGTGCCAGCAGTGTAGGGACAGGTCCCAGTAGGAACTATGGCTACACCTTC. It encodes CASSVGTGPSRNYGYTF.